One and the same sample provided the 5 T cell receptor beta chains below, sequenced in a study of cytomegalovirus exposure and HLA in healthy donors. 60 Vbeta and 13 Jbeta primers were used in PCR. Generated by immunoSEQ multiplex PCR, the TCRdb table keeps only in-frame clones and is missing some. The data contain 140,000 to 150,000 clones, roughly 80% of them seen just once; the ten biggest clones take up 2.5% to 3.5%. The source material was PBMCs. Receptor source: a woman in her 30s in good health and CMV-seronegative.

The chain has TRBV27 and TRBJ1-3; the match to TRBD1 covers 9 bases. The V and J ends lost 8 bases and 4 bases, in that order; junction bases with no gene match: 6. The CDR3 extends over 14 amino acids. Per germline, CDR1 MNHEY and CDR2 SMNVEV (reference sequence). The CDR3 spells CASGAGQGGNTIYF. CDR3 nucleotide sequence: TGTGCCAGCGGGGCGGGACAGGGAGGAAACACCATATATTTT.

The chain employs TRBV28 and TRBJ2-1; 12 bases match TRBD2. J lost 0 bases, V lost 3 bases, and 12 bases had no gene match. This CDR3 contains 20 residues. Germline lookup yields CDR1 MDHEN and CDR2 SYDVKM. In nucleotides, the CDR3 is TGTGCCAGCAGTTTCCCGACTAGCGGGAGAAGGGGGAGCTCCTACAATGAGCAGTTCTTC. Residues: CASSFPTSGRRGSSYNEQFF.

The genes are TRBV7-9 and TRBJ2-1; 7 bases map to TRBD1. Per the germline V gene, CDR1 is SEHNR and CDR2 is FQNEAQ (reference sequence). V lost 3 bases, J lost 8 bases, and 7 bases stayed unmatched. The CDR3 has 14 amino acids. The CDR3 spells CASSFGTGDYEQFF. For the CDR3, the DNA is TGTGCCAGCAGCTTTGGTACAGGGGATTATGAGCAGTTCTTC.

This clone came up once. DNA for the CDR3: TGTGCCAGTAGTATCTATGAAGTTAACAATGAGCAGTTCTTC. It encodes CASSIYEVNNEQFF. The rearrangement uses TRBV19 and TRBJ2-1; no definite D call. The germline V and J ends were trimmed by 3 bases and 5 bases, with 11 bases remaining between them. Germline-derived CDR1 and CDR2 are LNHDA and SQIVND (reference sequence). The CDR3 consists of 14 residues. The whole variable domain, remainder taken from reference TRBV19 and TRBJ2-1, is DGGITQSPKYLFRKEGQNVTLSCEQNLNHDAMYWYRQDPGQGLRLIYYSQIVNDFQKGDIAEGYSVSREKKESFPLTVTSAQKNPTAFYLCASSIYEVNNEQFFGPGTRLTVL.

The chain has TRBV6-5 and TRBJ1-1; D unclear. CDR1 and CDR2 (germline): MNHEY, SVGAGI. Deletions cut 5 bases from V and 13 bases from J, with 17 bases between. There are 12 residues in the CDR3. The chain's CDR3 is CASSVTGSRVFF. CDR3 nucleotides: TGTGCCAGCAGTGTTACGGGGTCTCGGGTTTTCTTT.